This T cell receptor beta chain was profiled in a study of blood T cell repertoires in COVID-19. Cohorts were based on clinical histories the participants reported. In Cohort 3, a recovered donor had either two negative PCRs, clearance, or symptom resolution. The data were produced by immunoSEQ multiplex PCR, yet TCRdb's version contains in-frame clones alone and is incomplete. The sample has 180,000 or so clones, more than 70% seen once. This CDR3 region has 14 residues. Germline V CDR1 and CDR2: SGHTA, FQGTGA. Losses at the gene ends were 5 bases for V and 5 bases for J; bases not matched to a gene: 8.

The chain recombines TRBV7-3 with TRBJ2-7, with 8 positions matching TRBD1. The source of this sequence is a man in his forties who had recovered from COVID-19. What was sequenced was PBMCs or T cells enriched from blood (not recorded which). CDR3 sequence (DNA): TGTGCCAGCAGCCTCGACAGGGGTCCGAACGAGCAGTACTTC. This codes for CASSLDRGPNEQYF.